This is a list of T cell receptor beta chains from one sample in a study of early T cells in non-severe SARS-CoV-2 infection. In TCRdb, the 5' RACE reads were re-called with MiXCR into one record per CDR3 protein. The repertoire holds about 90,000 distinct CDR3 sequences, with around 12% as singletons. The sequencing here drew on whole blood, taken at baseline. The source of these receptors is an adult who was a healthcare worker with PCR-confirmed SARS-CoV-2 infection or an uninfected control (not recorded which). Each CDR3 is given with its conserved first and last residue. Fields, in order: V gene, J gene, clone size, D gene, CDR3 DNA, CDR3 protein. D genes are given only for firm matches. The size of a clone is reported for some rows only, either as once, few or many, or as a class for expanded clones.

TRBV27	TRBJ1-3	many	NA	TGTGCCAGCAGTAACTCCCCAAGGGGAAACACCATATATTTT	CASSNSPRGNTIYF
TRBV12-3/TRBV12-4	TRBJ2-2	many	NA	TGTGCCAGCAGCCCGGCCGGGGAGCTGTTTTTT	CASSPAGELFF
TRBV10-3	TRBJ2-7	NA	NA	TGTGCCATCAGCCTCCCCCGGCACGAGCAGTACTTC	CAISLPRHEQYF
TRBV5-4	TRBJ1-4	many	NA	TGTGCCAGCAGCTTGGCGGCGCGGGCTAATGAAAAACTGTTTTTT	CASSLAARANEKLFF
TRBV12-3/TRBV12-4	TRBJ1-4	many	NA	TGTGCCAGCAGTTTAGCTGGGGACGGTAGTCATGAAAAACTGTTTTTT	CASSLAGDGSHEKLFF
TRBV6-6	TRBJ1-3	few	NA	TGTGCCAGCAGTCCCCCACAGTCTTACACCATATATTTT	CASSPPQSYTIYF
TRBV4-1	TRBJ2-1	few	NA	TGCGCCAGCAGCCAAGAATCTGTCCGACCCTACAATGAGCAGTTCTTC	CASSQESVRPYNEQFF
TRBV10-2	TRBJ2-1	medium-sized	TRBD2	TGCGCCAGCAGTGAGTGGTCTAGCGGGGGTGGTGAGCAGTTCTTC	CASSEWSSGGGEQFF
TRBV7-9	TRBJ2-1	few	NA	TGTGCCAGCACCAGCGGCACCTCATCCTACAATGAGCAGTTCTTC	CASTSGTSSYNEQFF
TRBV7-6	TRBJ1-1	few	NA	TGTGCCAGCAGCTTAGTCAACCTGGGGACTGAAGCTTTCTTT	CASSLVNLGTEAFF
TRBV20-1	TRBJ1-2	few	TRBD1	TGCAGTGCTGTCCTAACAGGGGCCCCTACCTTTAACTATGGCTACACCTTC	CSAVLTGAPTFNYGYTF
TRBV20-1	TRBJ1-5	many	NA	TGCAGTGCTAGAGCGGGGGAAGCCCATCAGCCCCAGCATTTT	CSARAGEAHQPQHF
TRBV6-5	TRBJ2-7	NA	TRBD2	TGTGCCAGCAGTCAAAGGGGGCTAGCGGGGAACGAGCAGTACTTC	CASSQRGLAGNEQYF
TRBV12-3/TRBV12-4	TRBJ1-3	few	NA	TGTGCCAGCAGTTTAGAGGGGACTATCTCTGGAAACACCATATATTTT	CASSLEGTISGNTIYF
TRBV5-6	TRBJ1-1	NA	NA	TGTGCCAGCGGCGGACACCGACAGGAAACTTTCTTT	CASGGHRQETFF
TRBV6-1	TRBJ2-3	many	TRBD2	TGTGCCAGCAGTGTCGAAGCGGGGCCCCTTCGAGATACGCAGTATTTT	CASSVEAGPLRDTQYF
TRBV7-2	TRBJ2-1	few	NA	TGTGCCAGCAGCCCGCGCCGAGGGGCTTTGGTTGAGCAGTTCTTC	CASSPRRGALVEQFF
TRBV20-1	TRBJ1-2	NA	NA	TGCAGTGCTAGAGTGGCGGGTTTAGAAGGCTACACCTTC	CSARVAGLEGYTF
TRBV7-8	TRBJ2-6	NA	NA	TGTGCCAGCAGCTCCCGAGACAACCAATCGCCCTCTGGGGCCAACGTCCTGACTTTC	CASSSRDNQSPSGANVLTF
TRBV27	TRBJ1-1	many	NA	TGTGCCAGCAAGGAGAGAACAGGGACGAACACTGAAGCTTTCTTT	CASKERTGTNTEAFF
TRBV5-6	TRBJ1-5	NA	TRBD1	TGTGCCAGCAGCCGGACAGGGGCCTTGACGGAGAATCAGCCCCAGCATTTT	CASSRTGALTENQPQHF
TRBV11-3	TRBJ1-1	NA	TRBD1	TGTGCCAGCAGCTTAGGAGGAGGGGGCCGGGACACTGAAGCTTTCTTT	CASSLGGGGRDTEAFF
TRBV4-1	TRBJ2-1	many	TRBD1	TGCGCCAGCAGCCAGGGACAGGGTCTGAATGAGCAGTTCTTC	CASSQGQGLNEQFF
TRBV11-2	TRBJ2-1	many	TRBD2	TGTGCCAGCAGCTCCCGCGACAAATTCCTAGCGGGAGGGCCGGGTAATGAGCAGTTCTTC	CASSSRDKFLAGGPGNEQFF
TRBV12-3/TRBV12-4	TRBJ2-3	NA	NA	TGTGCCAGCAGTCAAGCGGAGGGGGATACGCAGTATTTT	CASSQAEGDTQYF
TRBV2	TRBJ1-2	NA	NA	TGTGCCAGCAGTGAACAGGGGCTCCACTATGGCTACACCTTC	CASSEQGLHYGYTF
TRBV10-1	TRBJ2-5	few	TRBD2	TGCGCCAGCAGTGAGTCGATGACTAGCGGGAAAGAGACCCAGTACTTC	CASSESMTSGKETQYF
TRBV7-9	TRBJ1-1	few	NA	TGTGCCAGCAGCTTAATCCGAACTGAAGCTTTCTTT	CASSLIRTEAFF
TRBV12-3/TRBV12-4	TRBJ2-1	NA	NA	TGTGCCAGCAGTCGGGACGGGGGGCTGGGCTCCTACAATGAGCAGTTCTTC	CASSRDGGLGSYNEQFF
TRBV11-2	TRBJ2-4	few	TRBD2	TGTGCCAGCAGCCTCAGGCGGGGGACGGCCAAAAACATTCAGTACTTC	CASSLRRGTAKNIQYF
TRBV5-1	TRBJ2-7	NA	TRBD1	TGCGCCAGCAGCCCTACGACAGGGTCCTACGAGCAGTACTTC	CASSPTTGSYEQYF
TRBV6-6	TRBJ1-5	many	NA	TGTGCCAGCAGTAAAGCAGATAGCAATCAGCCCCAGCATTTT	CASSKADSNQPQHF
TRBV12-3/TRBV12-4	TRBJ2-7	NA	NA	TGTGCCAGCACCCAAAGTCCACTCTCCTACGAGCAGTACTTC	CASTQSPLSYEQYF
TRBV3-1	TRBJ2-1	NA	NA	TGTGCCAGCAGCCTAAGACTGCTGCGGGGGCCGAGCTCCTACAATGAGCAGTTCTTC	CASSLRLLRGPSSYNEQFF
TRBV20-1	TRBJ2-7	few	TRBD1	TGCAGTGCTCTAAGGGACAGGGGAGAAGAGCAGTACTTC	CSALRDRGEEQYF
TRBV19	TRBJ2-5	NA	TRBD2	TGTGCCAGTAGTCGGTTAGCGGGAGGAGCGGAGACCCAGTACTTC	CASSRLAGGAETQYF
TRBV19	TRBJ2-1	NA	NA	TGTGCCAGTAGTATTGGGAATGAGCAGTTCTTC	CASSIGNEQFF
TRBV12-3/TRBV12-4	TRBJ2-1	many	TRBD2	TGTGCCAGCAGTTTTGCGGGGGGGCCAAATGAGCAGTTCTTC	CASSFAGGPNEQFF
TRBV15	TRBJ2-2	many	NA	TGTGCCACCAGCAGAGATGAATGGAATCTCACCGGGGAGCTGTTTTTT	CATSRDEWNLTGELFF
TRBV5-1	TRBJ2-7	NA	TRBD2	TGCGCCAGCAGCTTGAGCGGGAGCGGCGAGCAGTACTTC	CASSLSGSGEQYF
TRBV11-2	TRBJ2-2	NA	TRBD2	TGTGCCAGCAGCATAAGCGGGACCACCGGGGAGCTGTTTTTT	CASSISGTTGELFF